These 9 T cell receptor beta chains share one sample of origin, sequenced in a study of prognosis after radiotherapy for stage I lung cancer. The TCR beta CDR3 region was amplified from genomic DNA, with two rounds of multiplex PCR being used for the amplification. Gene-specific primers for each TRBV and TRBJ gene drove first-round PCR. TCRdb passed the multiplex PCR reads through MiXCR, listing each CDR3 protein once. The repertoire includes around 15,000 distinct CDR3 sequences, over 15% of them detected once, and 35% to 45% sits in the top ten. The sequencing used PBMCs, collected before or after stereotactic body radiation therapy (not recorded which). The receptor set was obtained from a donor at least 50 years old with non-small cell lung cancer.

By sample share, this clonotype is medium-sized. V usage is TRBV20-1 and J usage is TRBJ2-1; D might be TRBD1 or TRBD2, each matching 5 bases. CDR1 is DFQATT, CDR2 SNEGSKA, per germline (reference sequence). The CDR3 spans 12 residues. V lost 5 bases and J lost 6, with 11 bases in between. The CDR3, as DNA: TGCAGTGCTGAGGGGTGGAGCAATGAGCAGTTCTTC. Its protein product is CSAEGWSNEQFF.

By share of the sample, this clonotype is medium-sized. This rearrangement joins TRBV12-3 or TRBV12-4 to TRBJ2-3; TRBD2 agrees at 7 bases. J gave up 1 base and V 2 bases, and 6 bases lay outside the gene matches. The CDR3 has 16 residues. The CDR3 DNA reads TGTGCCAGCAGTTTATCGTCAGGGAGGGGCACAGATACGCAGTATTTT. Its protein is CASSLSSGRGTDTQYF.

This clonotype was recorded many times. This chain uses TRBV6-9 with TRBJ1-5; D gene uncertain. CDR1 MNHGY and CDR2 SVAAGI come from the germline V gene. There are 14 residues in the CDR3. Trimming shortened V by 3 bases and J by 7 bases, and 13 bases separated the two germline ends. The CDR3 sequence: CASSYGQAGQPQHF. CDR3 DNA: TGTGCCAGCAGTTACGGGCAGGCAGGACAGCCCCAGCATTTT.

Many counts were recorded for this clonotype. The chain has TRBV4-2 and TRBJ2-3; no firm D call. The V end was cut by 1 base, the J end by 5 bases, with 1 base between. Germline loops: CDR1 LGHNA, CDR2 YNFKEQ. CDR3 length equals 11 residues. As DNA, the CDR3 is TGTGCCAGCAGCCAAGGAGATACGCAGTATTTT. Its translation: CASSQGDTQYF.

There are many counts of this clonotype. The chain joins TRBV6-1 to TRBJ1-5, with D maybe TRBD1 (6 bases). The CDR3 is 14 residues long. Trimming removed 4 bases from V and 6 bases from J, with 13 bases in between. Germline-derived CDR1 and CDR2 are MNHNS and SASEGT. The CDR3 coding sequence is TGTGCCAGCAGTGGTAACCTCAGGGGTCAGCCCCAGCATTTT. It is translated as CASSGNLRGQPQHF.

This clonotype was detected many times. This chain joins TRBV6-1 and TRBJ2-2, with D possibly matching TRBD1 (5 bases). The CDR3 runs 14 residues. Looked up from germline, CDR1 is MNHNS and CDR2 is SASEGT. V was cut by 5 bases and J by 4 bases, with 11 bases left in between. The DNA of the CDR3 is TGTGCCAGCAGTCAGGGTTGGGGCACCGGGGAGCTGTTTTTT. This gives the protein CASSQGWGTGELFF.

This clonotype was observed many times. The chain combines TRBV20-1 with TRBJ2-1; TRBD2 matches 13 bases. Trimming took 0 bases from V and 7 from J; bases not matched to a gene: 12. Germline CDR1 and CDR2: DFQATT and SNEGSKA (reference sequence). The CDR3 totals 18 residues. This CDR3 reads CSARDRVLAGGSSNEQFF. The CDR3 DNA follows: TGCAGTGCTAGAGATCGGGTACTAGCGGGAGGGTCTTCTAATGAGCAGTTCTTC.

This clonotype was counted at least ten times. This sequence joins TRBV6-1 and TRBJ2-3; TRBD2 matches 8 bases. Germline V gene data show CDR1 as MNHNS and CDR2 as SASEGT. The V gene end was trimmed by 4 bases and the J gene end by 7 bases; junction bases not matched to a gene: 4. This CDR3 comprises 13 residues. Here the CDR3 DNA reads TGTGCCAGCAGTGTTCGGGAGGGGAATACGCAGTATTTT. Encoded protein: CASSVREGNTQYF.

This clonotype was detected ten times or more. DNA of the CDR3: TGTGCCAGCTCTACGTCCGGGTTTTTGAATGAGCAGTTCTTC. As protein: CASSTSGFLNEQFF. V and J are TRBV6-2 or TRBV6-3 and TRBJ2-1; no firm D call. Trimming shortened V by 8 bases and J by 7 bases, and 18 bases separated the two germline ends. Germline V gene lookup returns CDR1 MNHEY and CDR2 SVGEGT. This CDR3 spans 14 amino acids.